Presented here are 10 T cell receptor beta chains from one specimen sequenced in a study of cytomegalovirus exposure and HLA in healthy donors (dated by TCRdb to about 2017). Library preparation employed the immunoSEQ multiplex PCR assay. The multiplex PCR relied on a mix of 60 forward primers for TCR Vbeta segments and 13 reverse primers for TCR Jbeta segments. The table was pulled from immuneACCESS by TCRdb, which kept in-frame rearrangements only. Such tables lose some clones; where checked, under half of the loss comes from unresolved V genes, and the rest has no known cause. The sample yields about 190,000 clones; 80% were counted once. The ten largest clones capture about 0.63% of the sample. Sequencing was performed on PBMCs. Receptor source: a boy younger than 18 in good health and CMV-seronegative.

V and J are TRBV7-8 and TRBJ2-2; D perhaps matches TRBD2 (6 bases). CDR1 is SGHVS, CDR2 FQNEAQ, per germline. CDR3 length equals 16 residues. Trimming removed 1 base from V and 0 bases from J, with 9 bases in between. The CDR3 loop reads CASSLGRAANTGELFF. The CDR3 nucleotides are TGTGCCAGCAGCTTAGGGAGGGCCGCGAACACCGGGGAGCTGTTTTTT.

The J gene is TRBJ2-1, the V gene TRBV7-6, with 7 bases matching TRBD1. V shed 4 bases and J 8 bases; nucleotides not matched to a gene: 23. This CDR3 is 19 amino acids long. The germline CDR1 and CDR2 sequences are SGHVS and FNYEAQ. CDR3 nucleotide sequence: TGTGCCAGCAGCTCCTTGAGACAGGGAAAGCCTTTGTTTATAGATGAGCAGTTCTTC. It yields the protein CASSSLRQGKPLFIDEQFF.

This clone has a handful of counts. The chain carries TRBV19 and TRBJ2-7, with D hard to call. Trimming took 0 bases from V and 0 from J, leaving 6 bases between them. There are 14 residues in the CDR3. The germline CDR1 and CDR2 sequences are LNHDA and SQIVND (reference sequence). The CDR3 loop reads CASSIDRASYEQYF. The CDR3 DNA reads as TGTGCCAGTAGTATAGATCGCGCCTCCTACGAGCAGTACTTC.

The chain uses TRBV6-5 and TRBJ1-3; 8 bases match TRBD1. V was clipped by 10 bases and J by 0 bases; unmatched bases: 8. Germline values: CDR1 MNHEY, CDR2 SVGAGI. The CDR3 contains 15 residues. This CDR3 reads CATQGTGFSGNTIYF. In DNA, the CDR3 is TGTGCCACCCAGGGGACAGGCTTCTCTGGAAACACCATATATTTT.

V gene TRBV9 combines with J gene TRBJ1-2; D not resolved. Trimming left V 4 bases short and J 8 bases short, with 15 bases between. Germline V CDR1 and CDR2: SGDLS, YYNGEE. The length of the CDR3 is 13 residues. The CDR3 DNA follows: TGTGCCAGCAGCCCCCCGGGAGGAAGGGGCTACACCTTC. Encoded protein: CASSPPGGRGYTF. Looking up the rest from reference TRBV9 and TRBJ1-2 gives the full variable domain: DSGVTQTPKHLITATGQRVTLRCSPRSGDLSVYWYQQSLDQGLQFLIQYYNGEERAKGNILERFSAQQFPDLHSELNLSSLELGDSALYFCASSPPGGRGYTFGSGTRLTVV.

The table lists this clone with a few counts. CDR3 coding DNA: TGCGCCAGCAGTCAATCGCGGGGGGGGTGGGGCGGGGAGCTGTTTTTT. Translating it yields CASSQSRGGWGGELFF. The chain uses TRBV23-1 and TRBJ2-2; TRBD2 matches at 9 bases. TRBV23-1 belongs to the ORF category, with a function that is uncertain. The ends lost 0 bases at V and 7 bases at J; junction bases unmatched: 6. The CDR3 loop spans 16 amino acids.

The gene calls are TRBV4-3 and TRBJ1-2; the D is unclear. V was cut by 4 bases and J by 8 bases, with 17 bases left in between. Germline lookup yields CDR1 LGHNA and CDR2 YSLEER. The CDR3 spans 14 residues. The CDR3 DNA follows: TGCGCCAGCAGCCTTTCAGGTGCCCTGGCCGGCTACACCTTC. This codes for CASSLSGALAGYTF.

This chain joins TRBV5-1 and TRBJ2-3; D unclear. Trimming stripped 5 bases from V and 4 bases from J, with 8 bases between. The CDR3 has 12 amino acids. The V gene's germline CDR1 is SGHRS and CDR2 YFSETQ. The DNA of the CDR3 is TGCGCCAGCAGAAATTCCGCAGATACGCAGTATTTT. Its translation is CASRNSADTQYF.

V usage is TRBV2 and J usage is TRBJ2-1, with 8 bases aligning to TRBD1. The CDR3 contains 14 residues. Germline lookup yields CDR1 SNHLY and CDR2 FYNNEI. Trimming took 6 bases from V and 3 from J; bases not matched to a gene: 4. The CDR3 spells CASRGDRIYNEQFF. DNA of the CDR3: TGTGCCAGCAGGGGGGACAGGATCTACAATGAGCAGTTCTTC.

This chain connects TRBV30 to TRBJ2-5; TRBD1 matches at 7 bases. The ends lost 7 bases at V and 3 bases at J; junction bases unmatched: 5. CDR3 length: 12 amino acids. Germline-derived CDR1 and CDR2 are GTSNPN and SVGIG (reference sequence). The DNA of the CDR3 is TGTGCCTTGAGGGGGACAGAAGAGACCCAGTACTTC. Translated: CALRGTEETQYF. Complete variable domain (other parts from reference TRBV30 and TRBJ2-5): SQTIHQWPATLVQPVGSPLSLECTVEGTSNPNLYWYRQAAGRGLQLLFYSVGIGQISSEVPQNLSASRPQDRQFILSSKKLLLSDSGFYLCALRGTEETQYFGPGTRLLVL.